The present T cell receptor (beta chain) was sequenced within a study of T cells in Graves' hyperthyroidism and ophthalmopathy. Diagnoses were established using clinical symptoms, serum thyroxine and TRAb, thyroid ultrasound and orbital computed tomography. On this clonotype: Its antigen remains unidentified.

General study results and limits: Patients with ophthalmopathy were separated from those with stable hyperthyroidism by a 13 V-J model.

Amplified regions were TCR beta CDR3 sequences from RNA transcripts. HTBI primers were used for first-round RT-PCR of the TCR CDR3. MiXCR, applied by TCRdb to the multiplex PCR reads, yields one record per CDR3 protein. The data show 600,000 to 700,000 distinct CDR3 sequences, with about 45% seen just once and approximately 6.8% held by the top ten. The CDR3 has 14 amino acids. V lost 5 bases, J lost 4 bases, and 11 bases lay in between. CDR1 and CDR2 (germline): MNHNS, SASEGT. Sample: peripheral blood or thyroid tissue (not recorded which). The rearrangement joins TRBV6-1 to TRBJ2-2, with D tentatively TRBD1 (6 bases). The sequence was collected from an adult man with Graves' disease, either hyperthyroidism or ophthalmopathy (not recorded which). The CDR3 DNA sequence: TGTGCCAGCAGTCCCCTACAGGGCACCGGGGAGCTGTTTTTT. Residues: CASSPLQGTGELFF.